This T cell receptor beta chain was sequenced in a study of T cells after yellow fever vaccination. At the level of the study: The fractions with low cell numbers were processed using SMART-Seq v4 Ultra Low Input.

TCRdb re-called the 5' RACE reads through MiXCR, storing one row per CDR3 protein. Here the sample spans 400,000 or so distinct CDR3 sequences, around 10% being singletons. This clonotype was seen more than once but under ten times. This clonotype was sampled from a man between 18 and 35 years old who received the YFV17D yellow fever vaccine. The input for sequencing was PBMCs, taken on the day of the first yellow fever vaccination.

CDR3 loop: CASSVAMDRVYSPLHF. The DNA for the CDR3 is TGTGCCAGCAGCGTAGCCATGGACAGGGTTTATTCACCCCTCCACTTT. The chain recombines TRBV9 with TRBJ1-6, with TRBD1 matching 8 bases. In germline, CDR1 is SGDLS, CDR2 YYNGEE. CDR3 length: 16 amino acids. Losses at the gene ends were 0 bases for V and 8 bases for J; bases not matched to a gene: 7.